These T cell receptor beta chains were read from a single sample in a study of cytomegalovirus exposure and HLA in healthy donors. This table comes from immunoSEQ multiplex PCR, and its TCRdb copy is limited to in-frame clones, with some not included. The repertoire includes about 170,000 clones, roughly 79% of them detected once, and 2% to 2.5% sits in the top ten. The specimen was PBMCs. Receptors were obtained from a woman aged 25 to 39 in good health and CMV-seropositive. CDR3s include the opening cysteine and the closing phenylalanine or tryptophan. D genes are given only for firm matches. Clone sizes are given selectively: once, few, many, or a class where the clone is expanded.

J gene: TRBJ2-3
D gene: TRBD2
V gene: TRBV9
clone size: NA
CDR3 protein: CASSMTSGGADTQYF
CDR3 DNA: TGTGCCAGCAGCATGACTAGCGGGGGGGCAGATACGCAGTATTTT

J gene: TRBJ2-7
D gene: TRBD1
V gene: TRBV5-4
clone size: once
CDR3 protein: CASSWGTGTSYEQYF
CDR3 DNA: TGTGCCAGCAGCTGGGGGACAGGGACGTCCTACGAGCAGTACTTC

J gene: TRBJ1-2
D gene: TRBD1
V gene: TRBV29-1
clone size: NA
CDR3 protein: CSVEGQGGNGYTF
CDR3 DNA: TGCAGCGTTGAGGGACAGGGGGGGAATGGCTACACCTTC

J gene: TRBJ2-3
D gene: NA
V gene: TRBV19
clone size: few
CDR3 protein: CASSIFSPTDTQYF
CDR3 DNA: TGTGCCAGTAGTATCTTTTCTCCCACAGATACGCAGTATTTT

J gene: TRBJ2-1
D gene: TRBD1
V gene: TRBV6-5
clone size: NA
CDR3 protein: CASSRTGLNEQFF
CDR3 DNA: TGTGCCAGCAGTCGGACAGGGCTCAATGAGCAGTTCTTC

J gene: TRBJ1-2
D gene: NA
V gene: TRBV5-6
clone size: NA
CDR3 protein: CASSLRGTSQGYTF
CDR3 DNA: TGTGCCAGCAGCTTGCGGGGAACGTCCCAAGGCTACACCTTC

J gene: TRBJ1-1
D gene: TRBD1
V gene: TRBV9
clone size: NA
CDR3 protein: CASSVGPGGAVNTEAFF
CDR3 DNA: TGTGCCAGCAGCGTAGGTCCAGGGGGCGCGGTGAACACTGAAGCTTTCTTT

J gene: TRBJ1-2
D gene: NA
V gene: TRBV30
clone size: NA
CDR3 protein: CAWSRPAGEGYTF
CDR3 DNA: TGTGCCTGGAGTCGCCCGGCAGGCGAGGGCTACACCTTC

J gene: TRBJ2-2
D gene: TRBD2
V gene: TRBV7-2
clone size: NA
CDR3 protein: CASSLRRAGDGTGELFF
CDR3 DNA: TGTGCCAGCAGTCTTAGAAGAGCGGGAGATGGTACCGGGGAGCTGTTTTTT

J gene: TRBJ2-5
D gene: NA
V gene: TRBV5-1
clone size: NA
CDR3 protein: CASSLALAWGQETQYF
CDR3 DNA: TGCGCCAGCAGCTTGGCCCTAGCTTGGGGCCAAGAGACCCAGTACTTC

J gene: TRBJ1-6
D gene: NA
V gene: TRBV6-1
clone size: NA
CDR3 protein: CASSESAGTYNSPLHF
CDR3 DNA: TGTGCCAGCAGTGAATCTGCAGGGACCTATAATTCACCCCTCCACTTT

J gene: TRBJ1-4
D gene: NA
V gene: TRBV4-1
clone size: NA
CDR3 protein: CASSQGPDNEKLFF
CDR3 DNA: TGCGCCAGCAGCCAGGGGCCTGATAATGAAAAACTGTTTTTT

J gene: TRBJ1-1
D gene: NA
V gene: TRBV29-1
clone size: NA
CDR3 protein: CSVVTGGYTEAFF
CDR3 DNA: TGCAGCGTTGTTACGGGGGGGTACACTGAAGCTTTCTTT

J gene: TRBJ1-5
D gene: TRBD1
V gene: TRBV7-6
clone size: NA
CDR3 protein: CASSLDRGLDQPQHF
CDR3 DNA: TGTGCCAGCAGCTTAGACAGGGGGCTAGATCAGCCCCAGCATTTT

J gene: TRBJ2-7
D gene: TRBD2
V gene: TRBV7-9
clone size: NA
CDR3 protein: CASSSGLAGGPREQYF
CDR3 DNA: TGTGCCAGCAGCTCTGGACTAGCGGGAGGGCCAAGGGAGCAGTACTTC

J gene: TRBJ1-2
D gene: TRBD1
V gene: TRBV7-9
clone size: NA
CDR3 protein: CASSLAGQGSYGYTF
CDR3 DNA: TGTGCCAGCAGCTTAGCCGGACAGGGAAGCTATGGCTACACCTTC

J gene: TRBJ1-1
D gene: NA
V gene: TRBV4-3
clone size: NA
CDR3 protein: CASSQGTVGTEAFF
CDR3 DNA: TGCGCCAGCAGCCAAGGGACAGTGGGCACTGAAGCTTTCTTT

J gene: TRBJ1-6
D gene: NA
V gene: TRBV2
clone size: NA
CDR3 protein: CASSVGGIDSPLHF
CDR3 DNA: TGTGCCAGCAGTGTTGGCGGGATTGATTCACCCCTCCACTTT

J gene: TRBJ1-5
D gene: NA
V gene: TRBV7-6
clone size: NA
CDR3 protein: CASSLVPGVDQPQHF
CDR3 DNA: TGTGCCAGCAGCTTAGTCCCAGGGGTTGATCAGCCCCAGCATTTT

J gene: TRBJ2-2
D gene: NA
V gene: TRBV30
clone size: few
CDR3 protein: CAWSVSPSTGELFF
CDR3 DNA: TGTGCCTGGAGTGTAAGCCCATCCACCGGGGAGCTGTTTTTT

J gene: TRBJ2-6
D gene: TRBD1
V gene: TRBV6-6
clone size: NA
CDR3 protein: CASSQDRDSGANVLTF
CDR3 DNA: TGTGCCAGCAGTCAGGACAGGGATAGTGGGGCCAACGTCCTGACTTTC

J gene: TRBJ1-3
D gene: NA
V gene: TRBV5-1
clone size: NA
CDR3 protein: CASSLGAGGSFSGNTIYF
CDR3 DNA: TGCGCCAGCAGTTTGGGGGCCGGGGGGTCCTTCTCTGGAAACACCATATATTTT

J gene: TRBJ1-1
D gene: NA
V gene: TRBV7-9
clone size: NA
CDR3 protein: CASSFRGGLNTEAFF
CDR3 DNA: TGTGCCAGCAGCTTTCGCGGGGGCTTGAACACTGAAGCTTTCTTT

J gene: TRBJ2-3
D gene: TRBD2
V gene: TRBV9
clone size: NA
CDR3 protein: CASSGTSGSSDTQYF
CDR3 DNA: TGTGCCAGCAGCGGGACTAGCGGGAGTTCTGATACGCAGTATTTT

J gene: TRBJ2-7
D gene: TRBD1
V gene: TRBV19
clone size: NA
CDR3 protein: CASSDRGLYEQYF
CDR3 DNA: TGTGCCAGTTCGGACAGGGGGCTCTACGAGCAGTACTTC

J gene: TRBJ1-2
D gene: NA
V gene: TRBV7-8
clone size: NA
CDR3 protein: CASSSTDQAGPVGYTF
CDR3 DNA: TGTGCCAGCAGCTCGACAGACCAGGCAGGGCCTGTTGGCTACACCTTC

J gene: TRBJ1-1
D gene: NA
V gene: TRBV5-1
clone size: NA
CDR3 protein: CASQEVNTEAFF
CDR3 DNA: TGCGCCAGCCAGGAAGTGAACACTGAAGCTTTCTTT

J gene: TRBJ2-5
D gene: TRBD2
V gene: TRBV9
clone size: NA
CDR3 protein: CASSVDAGVQETQYF
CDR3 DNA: TGTGCCAGCAGCGTAGACGCGGGGGTCCAAGAGACCCAGTACTTC

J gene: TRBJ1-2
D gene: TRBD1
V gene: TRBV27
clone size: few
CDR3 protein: CASSLVGQGVYGYGYTF
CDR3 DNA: TGTGCCAGCAGTTTGGTGGGACAGGGAGTTTACGGCTATGGCTACACCTTC

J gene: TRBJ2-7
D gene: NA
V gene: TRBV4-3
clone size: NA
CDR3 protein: CASSQEGGSPYEQYF
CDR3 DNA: TGCGCCAGCAGCCAAGAAGGAGGAAGCCCCTACGAGCAGTACTTC

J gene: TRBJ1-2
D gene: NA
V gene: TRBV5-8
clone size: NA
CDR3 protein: CASKNTGFNYGYTF
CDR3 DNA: TGTGCCAGCAAGAATACCGGGTTTAACTATGGCTACACCTTC

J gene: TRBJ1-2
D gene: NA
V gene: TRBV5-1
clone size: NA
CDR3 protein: CASSLGQENGYTF
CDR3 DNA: TGCGCCAGCAGCTTGGGACAGGAAAATGGCTACACCTTC

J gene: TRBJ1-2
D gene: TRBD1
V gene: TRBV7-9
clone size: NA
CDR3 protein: CASSLGRDRDYYGYTF
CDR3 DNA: TGTGCCAGCAGCTTAGGCCGGGACAGGGATTATTATGGCTACACCTTC

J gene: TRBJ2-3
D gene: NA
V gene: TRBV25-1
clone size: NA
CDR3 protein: CASSEARVDTQYF
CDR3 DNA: TGTGCCAGCAGTGAAGCGAGGGTAGATACGCAGTATTTT